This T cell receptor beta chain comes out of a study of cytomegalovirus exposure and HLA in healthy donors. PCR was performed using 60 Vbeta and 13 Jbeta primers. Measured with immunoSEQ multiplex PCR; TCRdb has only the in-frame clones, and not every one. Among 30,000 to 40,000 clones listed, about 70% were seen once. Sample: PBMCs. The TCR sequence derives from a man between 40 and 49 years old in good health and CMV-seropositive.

CDR3 DNA: TGTGCCAGCAGCCCTGACAGGTTGAACACTGAAGCTTTCTTT. It encodes CASSPDRLNTEAFF. The chain employs TRBV7-2 and TRBJ1-1; D perhaps matches TRBD1 (6 bases). Trimming shortened V by 5 bases and J by 0 bases, and 10 bases separated the two germline ends. The CDR3 covers 14 residues. In germline, CDR1 is SGHTA, CDR2 FQGNSA.